This is a list of T cell receptor beta chains from one sample in a study of CD8 T cells in Susac syndrome. TCRdb independently ran MiXCR on the immunoSEQ multiplex PCR reads; one entry per CDR3 protein. The data show some 110,000 distinct CDR3 sequences, 90% to 95% seen once. The material sequenced was CD4+ T cells from PBMCs. The origin of the receptors is a human donor with multiple sclerosis. The CDR3 runs from the conserved cysteine through the conserved F or W. D genes are given only for firm matches. Expanded clones get a size class; other rows say once, few or many, or leave the size out.

CDR3 protein | CDR3 DNA | V gene | clone size | D gene | J gene
CAWRESGGSYEQFF | TGTGCCTGGAGGGAATCAGGGGGATCGTATGAGCAGTTCTTC | TRBV30 | - | TRBD1 | TRBJ2-1
CASSEAAKDLPQETQYF | TGTGCCAGCAGTGAAGCCGCTAAGGACCTCCCCCAAGAGACCCAGTACTTC | TRBV6-1 | - | - | TRBJ2-5
CASRRDRGGETQYF | TGTGCCAGCAGGAGGGACAGGGGAGGAGAGACCCAGTACTTC | TRBV6-1 | once | TRBD1 | TRBJ2-5
CASSLAGDTEAFF | TGTGCCAGCAGCTTAGCGGGTGACACTGAAGCTTTCTTT | TRBV7-9 | - | - | TRBJ1-1
CSAETQYF | TGCAGCGCCGAGACCCAGTACTTC | TRBV29-1 | once | - | TRBJ2-5
CASSPRGQRLAAEAFF | TGTGCCAGCTCCCCAAGGGGACAGAGGCTAGCGGCTGAAGCTTTCTTT | TRBV7-8 | - | TRBD1 | TRBJ1-1
CASSLDNGRNYGYTF | TGTGCCAGCAGCTTAGATAACGGCCGAAACTATGGCTACACCTTC | TRBV11-2 | once | - | TRBJ1-2
CASSLGDAGGLMETQYF | TGCGCCAGCAGCCTGGGGGACGCGGGGGGACTCATGGAGACCCAGTACTTC | TRBV5-1 | once | TRBD2 | TRBJ2-5
CSASPGEPSGTGELFF | TGCAGTGCTAGTCCGGGGGAGCCCTCAGGCACCGGGGAGCTGTTTTTT | TRBV20-1 | - | - | TRBJ2-2
CASPIQGASSYNSPLHF | TGTGCCAGCCCTATTCAAGGGGCAAGCTCCTATAATTCACCCCTCCACTTT | TRBV6-9 | - | - | TRBJ1-6
CATNSARDSYGYTF | TGTGCCACCAATTCTGCCAGGGATAGCTATGGCTACACCTTC | TRBV24-1 | - | - | TRBJ1-2
CATADTSYEQYF | TGTGCCACCGCTGACACGTCCTACGAGCAGTACTTC | TRBV6-6 | - | - | TRBJ2-7
CATSRGLGQFLSNTGELFF | TGTGCCACCAGCAGAGGGTTGGGACAGTTCTTATCGAACACCGGGGAGCTGTTTTTT | TRBV15 | - | TRBD1 | TRBJ2-2
CASSLALGGDQPQHF | TGTGCCAGCAGCTTAGCGCTGGGCGGTGATCAGCCCCAGCATTTT | TRBV7-2 | - | - | TRBJ1-5
CASSPPGQGHTGELFF | TGTGCCAGCTCACCGCCGGGACAGGGGCACACCGGGGAGCTGTTTTTT | TRBV18 | once | TRBD1 | TRBJ2-2
CASSVGHRANYGYTF | TGTGCCAGCAGCGTTGGGCACAGGGCTAACTATGGCTACACCTTC | TRBV9 | - | - | TRBJ1-2
CASSQDRSGGYTF | TGCGCCAGCAGCCAAGATAGGTCCGGTGGCTACACCTTC | TRBV4-3 | - | - | TRBJ1-2
CASRRGSYNEQFF | TGTGCCAGTCGCAGGGGCTCCTACAATGAGCAGTTCTTC | TRBV18 | - | - | TRBJ2-1
CAWRANPGDEKLFF | TGTGCCTGGAGGGCTAACCCGGGAGATGAAAAACTGTTTTTT | TRBV30 | - | - | TRBJ1-4
CASSLWENSPLHF | TGTGCCAGCAGTTTGTGGGAAAATTCACCCCTCCACTTT | TRBV6-1 | - | - | TRBJ1-6
CASSPPDGNYGYTF | TGTGCCAGCTCACCACCGGACGGTAACTATGGCTACACCTTC | TRBV18 | - | - | TRBJ1-2
CASTLAGNGYTF | TGTGCCAGCACCCTCGCAGGGAACGGCTACACCTTC | TRBV6-2/TRBV6-3 | - | - | TRBJ1-2
CASSPNGGQKQYF | TGTGCCAGCAGTCCCAACGGAGGGCAGAAACAGTACTTC | TRBV12-3/TRBV12-4 | - | - | TRBJ2-7
CSVEQAYTGELFF | TGCAGCGTTGAACAAGCTTACACCGGGGAGCTGTTTTTT | TRBV29-1 | - | - | TRBJ2-2
CSATTGAAYEQYF | TGCAGTGCTACTACCGGGGCCGCCTACGAGCAGTACTTC | TRBV20-1 | - | - | TRBJ2-7
CASSYDLDSAGEADTQYF | TGTGCCAGCAGTTACGACTTGGATTCCGCGGGGGAAGCAGATACGCAGTATTTT | TRBV6-2/TRBV6-3 | - | TRBD2 | TRBJ2-3
CASGSLGEAFF | TGTGCTAGTGGTTCCCTTGGTGAAGCTTTCTTT | TRBV12-5 | - | - | TRBJ1-1
CSVLPTSGGETQYF | TGCAGCGTTTTGCCTACTAGCGGGGGTGAAACCCAGTACTTC | TRBV29-1 | - | TRBD2 | TRBJ2-5
CASSFFSYEQYF | TGTGCCAGCAGCTTCTTCTCCTACGAGCAGTACTTC | TRBV5-4 | - | - | TRBJ2-7
CASSPRHTGELFF | TGTGCCAGCAGCCCCCGGCACACCGGGGAGCTGTTTTTT | TRBV7-2 | - | - | TRBJ2-2
CASSFTGSNEQFF | TGTGCCAGCAGTTTTACAGGGTCCAATGAGCAGTTCTTC | TRBV3-1 | - | - | TRBJ2-1
CASIPEGQGFQPQHF | TGTGCCAGCATTCCGGAGGGACAGGGGTTTCAGCCCCAGCATTTT | TRBV6-2/TRBV6-3 | - | TRBD1 | TRBJ1-5
CASSLQGGNSPLHF | TGTGCCAGCAGCTTACAGGGGGGTAATTCACCCCTCCACTTT | TRBV11-3 | - | TRBD1 | TRBJ1-6
CASSLVSQAAIGYTF | TGCGCCAGCAGCTTGGTTTCTCAGGCAGCGATTGGCTACACCTTC | TRBV5-1 | - | - | TRBJ1-2
CSVILGGNQPQHF | TGCAGCGTTATTCTCGGGGGCAATCAGCCCCAGCATTTT | TRBV29-1 | - | - | TRBJ1-5
CASSQPDWTDGTQYF | TGCGCCAGCAGCCAACCCGACTGGACTGACGGGACCCAGTACTTC | TRBV4-1 | - | - | TRBJ2-5
CSVSDRKQNKAFF | TGCAGCGTTTCGGACAGAAAACAGAACAAAGCTTTCTTT | TRBV29-1 | - | - | TRBJ1-1
CASSTTGPGGYTF | TGTGCCAGCAGCACGACAGGGCCAGGCGGCTACACCTTC | TRBV28 | once | TRBD1 | TRBJ1-2
CASSVDDWALPEQYF | TGTGCCAGCAGCGTAGACGATTGGGCTCTCCCCGAGCAGTACTTC | TRBV9 | few | - | TRBJ2-7
CASSVLGQALAGYTF | TGTGCCAGCAGCGTACTGGGACAGGCTCTCGCTGGCTACACCTTC | TRBV13 | - | TRBD1 | TRBJ1-2
CASSTGTLTYNEQFF | TGTGCCAGCAGCACGGGGACGTTAACCTACAATGAGCAGTTCTTC | TRBV7-9 | - | - | TRBJ2-1
CASGRLDTQYF | TGTGCCAGCGGCCGCCTGGACACGCAGTATTTT | TRBV5-4 | - | - | TRBJ2-3
CASSLGPVTYEQYF | TGTGCCAGCAGCTTAGGGCCGGTAACCTACGAGCAGTACTTC | TRBV13 | few | - | TRBJ2-7
CSASLNTGELFF | TGCAGCGCTTCACTGAACACCGGGGAGCTGTTTTTT | TRBV29-1 | - | - | TRBJ2-2
CASSPPARQTYEQYF | TGTGCCAGCTCACCACCGGCCAGGCAGACCTACGAGCAGTACTTC | TRBV18 | - | - | TRBJ2-7
CASRNAGHLNTEAFF | TGTGCCAGCAGGAACGCGGGACACCTGAACACTGAAGCTTTCTTT | TRBV6-5 | - | - | TRBJ1-1
CASSYSRYIQYF | TGTGCCAGCAGTTACTCACGTTACATTCAGTACTTC | TRBV6-2/TRBV6-3 | - | - | TRBJ2-4
CASRKALGETEAFF | TGTGCCAGCAGGAAAGCCTTGGGAGAGACTGAAGCTTTCTTT | TRBV6-2/TRBV6-3 | - | - | TRBJ1-1
CASSPGGAGGNEQFF | TGTGCCAGCAGTCCCGGTGGGGCGGGGGGCAATGAGCAGTTCTTC | TRBV6-5 | - | TRBD2 | TRBJ2-1
CASSLSTELRTDTQYF | TGTGCCAGCAGCTTATCGACAGAACTTCGCACAGATACGCAGTATTTT | TRBV7-6 | - | - | TRBJ2-3
CSVSPSGQNEKLFF | TGCAGCGTTTCACCCTCGGGACAGAATGAAAAACTGTTTTTT | TRBV29-1 | - | TRBD1 | TRBJ1-4
CASTAGLVTGELFF | TGTGCCAGTACCGCGGGACTAGTCACCGGGGAGCTGTTTTTT | TRBV19 | - | TRBD2 | TRBJ2-2
CASSPWQGGEQYF | TGTGCCAGCTCACCGTGGCAGGGAGGCGAGCAGTACTTC | TRBV18 | - | - | TRBJ2-7
CASSFGTGQSNQPQHF | TGTGCCAGCAGTTTTGGGACAGGCCAGAGCAATCAGCCCCAGCATTTT | TRBV5-6 | - | TRBD1 | TRBJ1-5
CASSEFTWTGELFF | TGTGCCAGCAGTGAATTTACTTGGACCGGGGAGCTGTTTTTT | TRBV6-4 | - | - | TRBJ2-2
CASSGGISGGTGELFF | TGTGCCAGCAGCGGGGGTATAAGCGGGGGAACCGGGGAGCTGTTTTTT | TRBV7-2 | once | TRBD2 | TRBJ2-2
CAWSPGVGGANVLTF | TGTGCCTGGAGTCCAGGGGTCGGCGGGGCCAACGTCCTGACTTTC | TRBV30 | - | - | TRBJ2-6
CASSWRLDQETQYF | TGCGCCAGCAGCTGGAGGTTAGACCAAGAGACCCAGTACTTC | TRBV5-1 | - | - | TRBJ2-5
CASSTYTRGDTQYF | TGTGCCAGCAGTACTTACACTAGGGGAGATACGCAGTATTTT | TRBV28 | once | - | TRBJ2-3